This T cell receptor (beta chain) was obtained from a study of vaccination and CD4 T cells after COVID-19. Study-level background: Subjects got two shots of BNT162b2 or mRNA-1273 vaccine. Post-vaccine specimens were obtained a median about 69 days after dose two (range 14 to 241).

V gave up 4 bases and J gave up 0 bases, with 9 bases separating them. This CDR3 contains 14 residues. CDR1 and CDR2 from the germline V gene are MDHEN and SYDVKM. The Oncomine TCR Beta short-read assay was applied to DNA of cultured CD4+ T cells. TCRdb reprocessed the PCR reads via MiXCR and lists one record per CDR3 protein. The sample has about 13,000 distinct CDR3 sequences; 40% to 45% are singletons. The treatment denotes: approximately 11-day PBMC culture with coronavirus spike peptide pools or control peptides (ViraFEST assay). Wells that each held 1.5 million to 2 million PBMCs were cultured with around 9.7 IU/ml IL-2 and roughly 10 ug/ml peptide pools. Turning to this clonotype: Its antigen is not identified.

The TCR was taken from a human donor who had recovered from COVID-19. Sequencing input: CD4+ T cells from blood, cultured in vitro. V usage is TRBV28 and J usage is TRBJ1-1; D remains unclear. CDR3 nucleotides: TGTGCCAGCAGTTCGACCGGACTGAACACTGAAGCTTTCTTT. Protein sequence: CASSSTGLNTEAFF.